One sample yielded the 2 T cell receptor beta chains listed below, sequenced in a study of post-analysis software for immune sequencing data. Unique molecular identifiers were built into the TCR beta cDNA libraries. TCRdb used MiXCR to reprocess the PCR reads, holding one entry per CDR3 protein. Found here are approximately 250,000 distinct CDR3 sequences, just over 35% of them singletons; the top ten hold 4.5% to 5.5%. Whole-study findings and limits: TRBV5-6, TRBV5-1 and TRBV20-1 were among a handful of TRBV segments more frequent in patients than controls.

No antigens are known for them. Source material: blood. Receptor source: a girl between 10 and 17 years old with multiple sclerosis.

For this clonotype: A much larger clone differs from this one at a single base, so this may be a read error. The V call is TRBV5-1, the J call TRBJ2-7; D is possibly TRBD1 or TRBD2 (5 bases each). The CDR3 has 16 amino acids. V lost 4 bases and J lost 7, with 24 bases in between. Germline-derived CDR1 and CDR2 are SGHRS and YFSETQ. CDR3 in amino acids: CASSTGTVQFKDEQYF. CDR3 in DNA: TGCGCCAGCAGCACCGGGACGGTACAATTCAAGGATGAGCAGTACTTC.

Concerning this clonotype itself: A much larger clone differs by one base, so this may be a read error. CDR3 sequence reads: CASSLPLLLAGDDQEAQYF. The CDR3 nucleotides read TGTGCCAGCAGCTTACCCCTCCTACTAGCGGGAGATGACCAAGAGGCCCAGTACTTC. The chain uses TRBV11-2 and TRBJ2-5, with 11 bases fitting TRBD2. CDR1 is SGHAT and CDR2 is FQNNGV in the germline V gene. The CDR3 is made up of 19 amino acids.